The 22 T cell receptor beta chains presented below share a single source sample, sequenced in a study of neoadjuvant anti-PD-1 for oral cavity cancer. Libraries were prepared by immunoSEQ multiplex PCR; TCRdb keeps only in-frame clonotypes and omits some of them. The sample comprises 6,500 to 7,000 clones, around 45% of which are singletons, and around 26% rests with the top ten. The sequences come from tumor tissue, collected before nivolumab (anti-PD-1) treatment. The receptor source for this set is a person aged 35-79 years with oral cavity squamous cell carcinoma.

The count of this clone is one. The chain uses TRBV6-5 and TRBJ2-5; 10 bases map to TRBD1. The germline V gene encodes CDR1 MNHEY and CDR2 SVGAGI. V lost 0 bases, J lost 4 bases, and 2 bases stayed unmatched. The length of the CDR3 is 15 residues. CDR3 in DNA: TGTGCCAGCAGTTACTCCGGGACAGGGGTAGAGACCCAGTACTTC. Encoded protein: CASSYSGTGVETQYF.

This CDR3 reads CASSRGRPGGNRDSGANVLTF. The CDR3 DNA reads TGTGCCAGCTCACGTGGTAGGCCAGGGGGCAACCGAGACTCTGGGGCCAACGTCCTGACTTTC. The V call is TRBV18, the J call TRBJ2-6; TRBD1 matches 8 bases. Germline CDR1 KGHSH, CDR2 LQKENI. This CDR3 region has 21 residues. The V gene end was trimmed by 4 bases and the J gene end by 0 bases; junction bases not matched to a gene: 17.

This clone was picked up a small number of times. This chain connects TRBV9 to TRBJ2-1; TRBD2 matches 9 bases. The germline gives CDR1 SGDLS, CDR2 YYNGEE. The V and J ends lost 3 bases and 10 bases, in that order; junction bases with no gene match: 11. The CDR3 consists of 15 residues. CDR3 sequence (DNA): TGTGCCAGCAGCGGGGAGCGGGGGGCAGGAGGGGAGCAGTTCTTC. Translated: CASSGERGAGGEQFF.

CDR3 DNA sequence: TGTGCCAGTAGATCTCCCTCGGGACGGACTAACACTGAAGCTTTCTTT. Residues: CASRSPSGRTNTEAFF. The V call is TRBV19, the J call TRBJ1-1, with D possibly matching TRBD1 (5 bases). This CDR3 contains 16 residues. V was trimmed by 6 bases and J by 2 bases, leaving 19 bases between them. Germline assignment: CDR1 LNHDA and CDR2 SQIVND (reference sequence).

This clone was seen a few times. The chain is built from TRBV2 and TRBJ1-2, with a tentative D call TRBD1 (6 bases). This CDR3 is 13 amino acids long. CDR1 is SNHLY and CDR2 is FYNNEI in the germline V gene. V lost 6 bases and J 0 bases, leaving 8 bases between the germline ends. The chain's CDR3 is CASRDRANYGYTF. For the CDR3, the DNA is TGTGCCAGCAGGGACAGAGCTAACTATGGCTACACCTTC. The full variable domain, with the rest looked up from reference TRBV2 and TRBJ1-2, is EPEVTQTPSHQVTQMGQEVILRCVPISNHLYFYWYRQILGQKVEFLVSFYNNEISEKSEIFDDQFSVERPDGSNFTLKIRSTKLEDSAMYFCASRDRANYGYTFGSGTRLTVV.

The chain couples TRBV7-2 to TRBJ2-5; tentatively, D is TRBD2 (7 bases). V was shortened by 7 bases and J by 5 bases, with 20 bases between the two germline ends. From germline, CDR1 is SGHTA and CDR2 FQGNSA. The CDR3 totals 15 residues. CDR3 amino acids: CASTPFGGGGETQYF. The CDR3 DNA follows: TGTGCCAGCACCCCCTTCGGAGGGGGAGGGGAGACCCAGTACTTC. Using reference TRBV7-2 and TRBJ2-5 for the parts outside the CDR3, the full variable domain is GAGVSQSPSNKVTEKGKDVELRCDPISGHTALYWYRQSLGQGLEFLIYFQGNSAPDKSGLPSDRFSAERTGGSVSTLTIQRTQQEDSAVYLCASTPFGGGGETQYFGPGTRLLVL.

V gene TRBV11-2 combines with J gene TRBJ1-1, with D perhaps TRBD1 (6 bases). This CDR3 has 12 amino acids. Germline lookup yields CDR1 SGHAT and CDR2 FQNNGV. Deletions cut 3 bases from V and 5 bases from J, with 7 bases between. The CDR3 DNA reads as TGTGCCAGCAGCTTTACAGGGACTGAAGCTTTCTTT. It specifies CASSFTGTEAFF.

The rearrangement joins TRBV4-1 to TRBJ1-2; TRBD1 might be the D (6 bases). This CDR3 region has 16 residues. The ends were cut back, 3 bases at V and 0 bases at J, with 14 bases in the middle. Germline CDR1 and CDR2: MGHRA and YSYEKL. CDR3 in amino acids: CASSQVWDTANYGYTF. The DNA for the CDR3 is TGCGCCAGCAGCCAGGTTTGGGACACTGCTAACTATGGCTACACCTTC.

The rearrangement links TRBV7-2 to TRBJ1-3, with 9 nucleotides matching TRBD1. CDR3 length equals 16 residues. V dropped 1 base and J dropped 0; count of bases not matched to a gene: 1. Germline V CDR1 and CDR2: SGHTA, FQGNSA. Here the CDR3 reads CASSLGTGVSGNTIYF. DNA of the CDR3: TGTGCCAGCAGCTTAGGGACAGGGGTCTCTGGAAACACCATATATTTT.

The chain links TRBV11-2 to TRBJ1-2, with TRBD1 matching 8 bases. The CDR3 consists of 15 residues. Unmatched junction bases numbered 10, after V lost 5 bases and J lost 5 bases. Germline values: CDR1 SGHAT, CDR2 FQNNGV. The CDR3 coding sequence is TGTGCCAGCAGCCAGGCAGGGGGCTCCGTGTATGGCTACACCTTC. Protein: CASSQAGGSVYGYTF.

The chain couples TRBV27 to TRBJ1-5, with D tentatively TRBD1 (6 bases). The CDR3 is made up of 16 amino acids. The V end lost 3 bases, the J end lost 0 bases, and 12 bases lay between the germline ends. Germline V gene sequence: CDR1 MNHEY, CDR2 SMNVEV (reference sequence). The CDR3 protein is CASSLSRGISNQPQHF. CDR3 DNA: TGTGCCAGCAGTTTGTCCAGGGGAATTAGCAATCAGCCCCAGCATTTT.

This clone has only one observation. The V gene is TRBV6-1, the J gene TRBJ2-7; D is unresolved. The V gene's germline CDR1 is MNHNS and CDR2 SASEGT. The V end was cut by 7 bases, the J end by 5 bases, with 15 bases between. The CDR3 extends over 13 amino acids. The CDR3 nucleotides read TGTGCCAGCACCTCGTCGAAAAGGGACGAGCAGTACTTC. Amino acids: CASTSSKRDEQYF.

This clone came up a few times. The chain has TRBV6-5 and TRBJ1-1, with TRBD1 matching over 8 bases. This CDR3 contains 15 residues. Germline V lookup: CDR1 MNHEY, CDR2 SVGAGI. The V gene end was trimmed by 0 bases and the J gene end by 5 bases; junction bases not matched to a gene: 5. CDR3 DNA sequence: TGTGCCAGCAGTTACTCGTGGACAGGGTTTACTGAAGCTTTCTTT. Amino acid sequence: CASSYSWTGFTEAFF.

This clone occurred once. V gene TRBV5-1 combines with J gene TRBJ2-1, with 9 bases that match TRBD2. This CDR3 comprises 16 residues. Trimming took 2 bases from V and 8 from J; bases not matched to a gene: 11. Germline V lookup: CDR1 SGHRS, CDR2 YFSETQ. CDR3 sequence reads: CASSFSGGLLTDEQFF. DNA for the CDR3: TGCGCCAGCAGCTTTAGCGGGGGTCTTCTTACAGATGAGCAGTTCTTC.

The chain combines TRBV6-1 with TRBJ2-5, with 7 bases fitting TRBD1. Per germline, CDR1 MNHNS and CDR2 SASEGT. V lost 7 bases and J lost 3; bases outside the gene matches: 2. The CDR3 length is 12 residues. The CDR3 nucleotides read TGTGCCAGCACCCAGGGGGAAGAGACCCAGTACTTC. Its protein is CASTQGEETQYF.

The chain recombines TRBV6-1 with TRBJ2-7; 7 bases line up with TRBD1. Germline CDR1 MNHNS, CDR2 SASEGT. With 7 bases clipped from V and 3 bases from J, the junction kept 6 bases outside the gene matches. CDR3 length: 13 residues. In DNA form, the CDR3 reads TGTGCCAGCATCATGACAGGGCTCTACGAGCAGTACTTC. Translated, it gives CASIMTGLYEQYF.

The chain recombines TRBV11-2 with TRBJ2-1; 9 bases agree with TRBD2. Germline assignment: CDR1 SGHAT and CDR2 FQNNGV. V lost 2 bases and J lost 4; bases outside the gene matches: 6. The CDR3 has 16 amino acids. CDR3 protein: CASSLRGGAGYNEQFF. CDR3 DNA: TGTGCCAGCAGCTTACGCGGGGGGGCCGGGTACAATGAGCAGTTCTTC.

This clone occurred a few times. This specimen includes other DNA sequences encoding the same CDR3. The chain links TRBV5-1 to TRBJ1-4; a possible D gene is TRBD1 (5 bases). Germline V gene data show CDR1 as SGHRS and CDR2 as YFSETQ. This CDR3 is built from 13 residues. Trimming removed 4 bases from V and 7 bases from J, with 11 bases in between. The CDR3 is CASSEGRGEKLFF. In DNA form, the CDR3 reads TGCGCCAGCAGCGAGGGGCGCGGTGAAAAACTGTTTTTT. Looking up the rest from reference TRBV5-1 and TRBJ1-4 gives the full variable domain: KAGVTQTPRYLIKTRGQQVTLSCSPISGHRSVSWYQQTPGQGLQFLFEYFSETQRNKGNFPGRFSGRQFSNSRSEMNVSTLELGDSALYLCASSEGRGEKLFFGSGTQLSVL.

This clone was detected a few times. The gene calls are TRBV5-6 and TRBJ2-5; no reliable D call. CDR1 SGHDT and CDR2 YYEEEE come from the germline V gene. V was clipped by 2 bases and J by 5 bases, with 10 bases between them. This CDR3 region has 13 residues. The CDR3 region is CASSFNFAETQYF. The DNA for the CDR3 is TGTGCCAGCAGCTTCAACTTTGCCGAGACCCAGTACTTC.

The genes are TRBV6-5 and TRBJ2-7; D is ambiguous. The CDR3 consists of 11 residues. Trimming took 6 bases from V and 4 from J, leaving 7 bases between them. Germline values: CDR1 MNHEY, CDR2 SVGAGI. CDR3 amino acids: CASRLRYEQYF. CDR3 coding DNA: TGTGCCAGCAGGCTCCGGTACGAGCAGTACTTC.

This clone was counted once. The chain recombines TRBV6-5 with TRBJ2-1; the match to TRBD1 covers 12 bases. CDR3 length equals 16 residues. V shed 4 bases, J shed 8 bases, and the junction held 9 bases outside the gene matches. The germline V gene encodes CDR1 MNHEY and CDR2 SVGAGI. The CDR3 coding sequence is TGTGCCAGCAGTTCCCCGGGACAGGGGGCGGCGTATGAGCAGTTCTTC. Amino acid sequence: CASSSPGQGAAYEQFF.

This clone was seen only a few times. DNA of the CDR3: TGTGCCAGCAGTCCCCTGGGGATTTATGGCTACACCTTC. It yields the protein CASSPLGIYGYTF. This chain connects TRBV6-1 to TRBJ1-2; D remains unclear. Germline CDR1 and CDR2: MNHNS and SASEGT. The V end was cut by 5 bases, the J end by 5 bases, with 12 bases between. This CDR3 contains 13 residues.